This is a list of T cell receptor beta chains from one sample in a study of T cell responses to AZD1222 COVID-19 vaccine. Using immunoSEQ multiplex PCR, the repertoire was profiled, and TCRdb retains in-frame clones only, with some absent. This sample has 90,000 to 120,000 clones, with roughly 90% found just once. The sample here was peripheral blood, taken on day 0 of AZD1222 vaccination. The receptors were sampled from an adult in good health. The CDR3 runs from the conserved cysteine through the conserved F or W. The D gene is left open where the match is weak. Not all rows give a size; the values are once, few, many and, for expanded clones, a class.

>TRBV5-1|.|.|TRBJ1-1
TGCGCCAGCAGCTTGGCCCGCGAAAACACTGAAGCTTTCTTT
CASSLARENTEAFF
>TRBV7-8|.|TRBD1|TRBJ2-7
TGTGCCAGCAGAAGACAGGGGGCCTACGAGCAGTACTTC
CASRRQGAYEQYF
>TRBV11-3|.|TRBD2|TRBJ2-7
TGTGCCAGCAGGGCGGGAGGGAACTCCTACGAGCAGTACTTC
CASRAGGNSYEQYF
>TRBV7-2|.|.|TRBJ2-2
TGTGCCAGCACCCCATCCCCAGACAGCACCGGGGAGCTGTTTTTT
CASTPSPDSTGELFF
>TRBV6-2/TRBV6-3|.|.|TRBJ1-1
TGTGCCAGCAGTTACGGGCAGGGATTTGAAGCTTTCTTT
CASSYGQGFEAFF
>TRBV2|.|TRBD1|TRBJ1-2
TGTGCCAGCAGCCGCGGACAGGGAGACTATGGCTACACCTTC
CASSRGQGDYGYTF
>TRBV10-3|.|TRBD1|TRBJ2-5
TGTGCCATCAGTGAATACAGGGGCGGAGAGACCCAGTACTTC
CAISEYRGGETQYF
>TRBV28|.|.|TRBJ2-7
TGTGCCACTTGGGGCAGGCACGAGCAGTACTTC
CATWGRHEQYF
>TRBV28|.|TRBD1|TRBJ2-7
TGTGCCAGCACGACCCAGGGACAGCTACCCTCCGAGCAGTACTTC
CASTTQGQLPSEQYF
>TRBV3-1/TRBV3-2|.|TRBD1|TRBJ1-1
TGTGCCAGCAGCCTCGGTTCAGGGGGCGGCACTGAAGCTTTCTTT
CASSLGSGGGTEAFF
>TRBV10-2|.|.|TRBJ1-6
TGCGCCAGCCGAGGGACACCCGGGACGGACCCAAATTCACCCCTCCACTTT
CASRGTPGTDPNSPLHF
>TRBV5-4|once|.|TRBJ2-5
TGTGCCAGCAGCTTGGGTGGCAGTAGGGAGACCCAGTACTTC
CASSLGGSRETQYF
>TRBV19|.|TRBD1|TRBJ1-4
TGTGCCAGTAGTGCTCAGGGGGCTGTTGAAAAACTGTTTTTT
CASSAQGAVEKLFF
>TRBV11-2|.|.|TRBJ2-7
TGTGCCAGCAGCTTAGTGGCATCGGGATCCTCCCTCTACGAGCAGTACTTC
CASSLVASGSSLYEQYF
>TRBV5-1|.|.|TRBJ1-3
TGCGCCAGCAGCTTCGGGGGGTCTAGAAACACCATATATTTT
CASSFGGSRNTIYF
>TRBV11-3|.|.|TRBJ2-1
TGTGCCAGCAGCGTCTTGTGGGACAATGAGCAGTTCTTC
CASSVLWDNEQFF
>TRBV5-1|.|.|TRBJ1-5
TGCGCCAGCAGCTTGGTTGGGTTCCCAGGTCAGCCCCAGCATTTT
CASSLVGFPGQPQHF
>TRBV3-1/TRBV3-2|.|TRBD1|TRBJ1-4
TGTGCCAGCAGTAGCAGACAGGGAATGGGTGAAAAACTGTTTTTT
CASSSRQGMGEKLFF
>TRBV7-8|.|.|TRBJ2-1
TGTGCCAGCAGCTCAGACACCATCCCAAAATCCTACAATGAGCAGTTCTTC
CASSSDTIPKSYNEQFF
>TRBV27|.|.|TRBJ1-2
TGTGCCAGCAGTGGGGGGGATAGAGGCTACACCTTC
CASSGGDRGYTF
>TRBV9|.|TRBD2|TRBJ2-2
TGTGCCAGCAGCGTAGGTTGGACTAGCGGGAATCTGAACACCGGGGAGCTGTTTTTT
CASSVGWTSGNLNTGELFF
>TRBV4-3|.|.|TRBJ2-7
TGCGCCAGCAGCCAAGATCGGTGGGACACCTACGAGCAGTACTTC
CASSQDRWDTYEQYF
>TRBV7-2|.|.|TRBJ2-2
TGTGCCAGCACTAGGGACACCGGGAGCGGGGAGCTGTTTTTT
CASTRDTGSGELFF
>TRBV19|.|.|TRBJ1-4
TGTGCCAGTACAGCACTTCCGGGACGGGCATTCGGTTCAACAACTAATGAAAAACTGTTTTTT
CASTALPGRAFGSTTNEKLFF
>TRBV29-1|.|.|TRBJ2-5
TGCAGCGTTGAAACGGACAGCCAAGAGACCCAGTACTTC
CSVETDSQETQYF
>TRBV24-1|.|.|TRBJ1-4
TGTGCCACCAGTGATCCCACAGGGACGACTAATGAAAAACTGTTTTTT
CATSDPTGTTNEKLFF
>TRBV5-1|.|TRBD1|TRBJ1-6
TGCGCCAGCTGGGACAGGGAAAATTCACCCCTCCACTTT
CASWDRENSPLHF
>TRBV6-4|.|.|TRBJ1-6
TGTGCCAGCAGTGGAGGTTTCAATTCACCCCTCCACTTT
CASSGGFNSPLHF